A selection of T cell receptor beta chains follows, all from one sample in a study of OX40 agonist ivuxolimab in advanced cancers. Clones were sequenced by immunoSEQ multiplex PCR, and TCRdb holds only the in-frame ones, with some missing. This table has some 70,000 clones, roughly 84% appearing once. Source: CD4+ or CD8+ T cells sorted from blood, taken in a trial of the OX40 agonist ivuxolimab. These receptors came from an adult with an advanced solid tumor such as melanoma, head and neck, liver or kidney cancer. CDR3s include the opening cysteine and the closing phenylalanine or tryptophan. The D gene is left open where the match is weak. Some rows mark clone size as missing; the rest say once, few, many or name a class of expanded clone.

j_gene: TRBJ2-2; abundance: NA; v_gene: TRBV5-1; len: 17; d_gene: NA; CDR3aa: CASTRNPLRANTGELFF; CDR3nt: TGCGCCAGCACCCGGAACCCCCTAAGGGCGAACACCGGGGAGCTGTTTTTT
j_gene: TRBJ2-6; abundance: NA; v_gene: TRBV9; len: 16; d_gene: NA; CDR3aa: CASSARTFKGANVLTF; CDR3nt: TGTGCCAGCAGCGCCCGGACCTTTAAGGGGGCCAACGTCCTGACTTTC
j_gene: TRBJ2-1; abundance: NA; v_gene: TRBV10-2; len: 14; d_gene: NA; CDR3aa: CASSVVGSLGEQFF; CDR3nt: TGCGCCAGCAGTGTTGTCGGGAGCCTAGGTGAGCAGTTCTTC
j_gene: TRBJ1-2; abundance: NA; v_gene: TRBV29-1; len: 15; d_gene: TRBD1; CDR3aa: CSVRGGQGMKNGYTF; CDR3nt: TGCAGCGTTAGAGGAGGACAGGGAATGAAGAATGGCTACACCTTC
j_gene: TRBJ2-3; abundance: NA; v_gene: TRBV7-6; len: 18; d_gene: NA; CDR3aa: CASSQSIDTPTLTDTQYF; CDR3nt: TGTGCCAGCAGCCAATCGATCGACACTCCTACACTTACAGATACGCAGTATTTT
j_gene: TRBJ1-6; abundance: few; v_gene: TRBV18; len: 13; d_gene: NA; CDR3aa: CASSLGAESPLHF; CDR3nt: TGTGCCAGCTCACTAGGGGCTGAGTCACCCCTCCACTTT
j_gene: TRBJ1-2; abundance: NA; v_gene: TRBV5-4; len: 14; d_gene: TRBD1; CDR3aa: CASSRDRGTHGYTF; CDR3nt: TGTGCCAGCAGCCGGGACAGGGGAACCCATGGCTACACCTTC
j_gene: TRBJ2-7; abundance: NA; v_gene: TRBV6-5; len: 14; d_gene: TRBD1; CDR3aa: CASSSRTGGTEQYF; CDR3nt: TGTGCCAGCAGTTCCCGTACAGGGGGCACAGAGCAGTACTTC
j_gene: TRBJ2-1; abundance: NA; v_gene: TRBV10-1; len: 15; d_gene: TRBD2; CDR3aa: CASSTTIAGINEQFF; CDR3nt: TGCGCCAGCAGCACGACTATAGCGGGGATCAATGAGCAGTTCTTC
j_gene: TRBJ2-7; abundance: NA; v_gene: TRBV19; len: 16; d_gene: NA; CDR3aa: CASSISGAGLSYEQYF; CDR3nt: TGTGCCAGTAGTATATCGGGAGCGGGTCTCTCCTACGAGCAGTACTTC
j_gene: TRBJ1-1; abundance: once; v_gene: TRBV18; len: 12; d_gene: TRBD1; CDR3aa: CASSGQGFEAFF; CDR3nt: TGTGCCAGCTCAGGACAGGGGTTTGAAGCTTTCTTT
j_gene: TRBJ2-3; abundance: NA; v_gene: TRBV5-1; len: 16; d_gene: TRBD2; CDR3aa: CASSLQTSGSTDTQYF; CDR3nt: TGCGCCAGCAGCTTGCAAACTAGCGGGAGCACAGATACGCAGTATTTT
j_gene: TRBJ2-7; abundance: NA; v_gene: TRBV7-2; len: 13; d_gene: NA; CDR3aa: CASSGSPSYEQYF; CDR3nt: TGTGCCAGCAGCGGATCTCCTTCCTACGAGCAGTACTTC
j_gene: TRBJ2-3; abundance: once; v_gene: TRBV6-5; len: 15; d_gene: NA; CDR3aa: CASSNTASRTDTQYF; CDR3nt: TGTGCCAGCAGCAACACAGCCAGCCGCACAGATACGCAGTATTTT
j_gene: TRBJ2-1; abundance: once; v_gene: TRBV5-6; len: 12; d_gene: NA; CDR3aa: CASSLTGREQFF; CDR3nt: TGTGCCAGCAGCTTGACAGGTCGGGAGCAGTTCTTC
j_gene: TRBJ2-3; abundance: NA; v_gene: TRBV13; len: 12; d_gene: NA; CDR3aa: CASSSSSNTQYF; CDR3nt: TGTGCCAGCAGTTCTAGCAGCAATACGCAGTATTTT
j_gene: TRBJ1-1; abundance: few; v_gene: TRBV6-5; len: 12; d_gene: TRBD1; CDR3aa: CASSSGTVGAFF; CDR3nt: TGTGCCAGCAGTTCCGGGACAGTGGGAGCTTTCTTT
j_gene: TRBJ2-5; abundance: NA; v_gene: TRBV9; len: 15; d_gene: NA; CDR3aa: CASSVGAQGRETQYF; CDR3nt: TGTGCCAGCAGCGTAGGGGCCCAGGGACGGGAGACCCAGTACTTC
j_gene: TRBJ2-2; abundance: NA; v_gene: TRBV30; len: 14; d_gene: TRBD2; CDR3aa: CAWSVLAHTGELFF; CDR3nt: TGTGCCTGGAGTGTACTAGCGCATACCGGGGAGCTGTTTTTT
j_gene: TRBJ2-7; abundance: NA; v_gene: TRBV5-5; len: 14; d_gene: NA; CDR3aa: CASSLPTTGSEQYF; CDR3nt: TGTGCCAGCAGCTTACCTACTACAGGGTCCGAGCAGTACTTC
j_gene: TRBJ1-2; abundance: NA; v_gene: TRBV28; len: 16; d_gene: NA; CDR3aa: CASSLSIARTNYGYTF; CDR3nt: TGTGCCAGCAGTTTATCAATTGCCCGGACTAACTATGGCTACACCTTC
j_gene: TRBJ2-7; abundance: NA; v_gene: TRBV18; len: 14; d_gene: NA; CDR3aa: CASSPISGAYEQYF; CDR3nt: TGTGCCAGCTCACCAATTTCAGGGGCCTACGAGCAGTACTTC
j_gene: TRBJ2-5; abundance: NA; v_gene: TRBV23-1; len: 13; d_gene: NA; CDR3aa: CASDPSKWETQYF; CDR3nt: TGCGCCAGCGACCCATCCAAATGGGAGACCCAGTACTTC
j_gene: TRBJ2-7; abundance: NA; v_gene: TRBV5-6; len: 15; d_gene: NA; CDR3aa: CASSKTGFPTYEQYF; CDR3nt: TGTGCCAGCAGCAAAACAGGTTTTCCCACCTACGAGCAGTACTTC
j_gene: TRBJ1-5; abundance: NA; v_gene: TRBV30; len: 14; d_gene: TRBD1; CDR3aa: CAWSPSTGRVAQHF; CDR3nt: TGTGCCTGGAGTCCGTCGACAGGGAGGGTAGCCCAGCATTTT
j_gene: TRBJ1-2; abundance: NA; v_gene: TRBV2; len: 15; d_gene: NA; CDR3aa: CASSDSVLRKNGYTF; CDR3nt: TGTGCCAGCAGTGACTCGGTATTAAGGAAGAATGGCTACACCTTC
j_gene: TRBJ1-5; abundance: NA; v_gene: TRBV19; len: 13; d_gene: NA; CDR3aa: CASSIQDDQPQHF; CDR3nt: TGTGCCAGTAGTATCCAGGACGATCAGCCCCAGCATTTT
j_gene: TRBJ2-5; abundance: NA; v_gene: TRBV7-9; len: 15; d_gene: TRBD2; CDR3aa: CASSLVAGALETQYF; CDR3nt: TGTGCCAGCAGCTTAGTAGCGGGGGCCTTGGAGACCCAGTACTTC
j_gene: TRBJ1-2; abundance: NA; v_gene: TRBV19; len: 15; d_gene: TRBD1; CDR3aa: CASSPGQGVGYGYTF; CDR3nt: TGTGCCAGTAGTCCTGGACAGGGGGTAGGCTATGGCTACACCTTC
j_gene: TRBJ2-1; abundance: NA; v_gene: TRBV5-6; len: 17; d_gene: TRBD2; CDR3aa: CASSLGLAGPSYNEQFF; CDR3nt: TGTGCCAGCAGCTTGGGACTAGCGGGGCCATCCTACAATGAGCAGTTCTTC
j_gene: TRBJ1-6; abundance: NA; v_gene: TRBV7-7; len: 14; d_gene: NA; CDR3aa: CASSLAKRESPLHF; CDR3nt: TGTGCCAGCAGCTTAGCGAAGAGGGAATCACCCCTCCACTTT
j_gene: TRBJ1-5; abundance: NA; v_gene: TRBV21-1; len: 15; d_gene: NA; CDR3aa: CASSTRDGENQPQHF; CDR3nt: TGTGCCAGCAGCACCCGGGACGGGGAAAATCAGCCCCAGCATTTT
j_gene: TRBJ1-3; abundance: NA; v_gene: TRBV28; len: 15; d_gene: NA; CDR3aa: CASSMGPSSGNTIYF; CDR3nt: TGTGCCAGCAGTATGGGCCCATCCTCTGGAAACACCATATATTTT
j_gene: TRBJ2-1; abundance: NA; v_gene: TRBV11-2; len: 15; d_gene: NA; CDR3aa: CASSASSGRGNEQFF; CDR3nt: TGTGCCAGCAGCGCCTCATCGGGAAGGGGCAATGAGCAGTTCTTC
j_gene: TRBJ2-7; abundance: NA; v_gene: TRBV7-2; len: 13; d_gene: NA; CDR3aa: CASSSGPDYEQYF; CDR3nt: TGTGCCAGCAGCTCCGGACCAGACTACGAGCAGTACTTC
j_gene: TRBJ2-7; abundance: NA; v_gene: TRBV7-9; len: 12; d_gene: NA; CDR3aa: CASSLTRYEQYF; CDR3nt: TGTGCCAGCAGCTTAACCAGATACGAGCAGTACTTC
j_gene: TRBJ1-1; abundance: few; v_gene: TRBV27; len: 12; d_gene: NA; CDR3aa: CASSFLGGEAFF; CDR3nt: TGTGCCAGCAGTTTTTTGGGGGGGGAAGCTTTCTTT
j_gene: TRBJ2-5; abundance: NA; v_gene: TRBV6-6; len: 13; d_gene: NA; CDR3aa: CASSKTILETQYF; CDR3nt: TGTGCCAGCAGTAAGACTATACTAGAGACCCAGTACTTC
j_gene: TRBJ2-2; abundance: NA; v_gene: TRBV27; len: 15; d_gene: TRBD1; CDR3aa: CASSWGTGNTGELFF; CDR3nt: TGTGCCAGCAGTTGGGGGACAGGGAATACCGGGGAGCTGTTTTTT
j_gene: TRBJ2-5; abundance: few; v_gene: TRBV28; len: 16; d_gene: NA; CDR3aa: CASSLLWGSRQETQYF; CDR3nt: TGTGCCAGCAGTTTATTATGGGGGAGTCGACAAGAGACCCAGTACTTC
j_gene: TRBJ2-1; abundance: NA; v_gene: TRBV6-1; len: 14; d_gene: NA; CDR3aa: CASSENNGGIKQFF; CDR3nt: TGTGCCAGCAGTGAAAACAATGGCGGAATCAAGCAGTTCTTC
j_gene: TRBJ2-5; abundance: NA; v_gene: TRBV7-2; len: 15; d_gene: NA; CDR3aa: CASSLGQGGQETQYF; CDR3nt: TGTGCCAGCAGCCTGGGGCAGGGAGGCCAAGAGACCCAGTACTTC
j_gene: TRBJ2-2; abundance: NA; v_gene: TRBV14; len: 17; d_gene: NA; CDR3aa: CASSLIGPGPNTGELFF; CDR3nt: TGTGCCAGCAGCCTCATTGGCCCAGGACCTAACACCGGGGAGCTGTTTTTT
j_gene: TRBJ1-6; abundance: few; v_gene: TRBV2; len: 15; d_gene: TRBD1; CDR3aa: CASSDGQVIRGPLHF; CDR3nt: TGTGCCAGCAGTGATGGACAGGTGATCAGAGGACCCCTCCACTTT
j_gene: TRBJ1-1; abundance: few; v_gene: TRBV27; len: 14; d_gene: NA; CDR3aa: CASSIMGIYTEAFF; CDR3nt: TGTGCCAGCAGTATTATGGGGATATATACTGAAGCTTTCTTT
j_gene: TRBJ2-3; abundance: NA; v_gene: TRBV5-1; len: 16; d_gene: TRBD1; CDR3aa: CASSLNTGVSTDTQYF; CDR3nt: TGCGCCAGCAGCTTGAATACAGGGGTTAGCACAGATACGCAGTATTTT
j_gene: TRBJ1-6; abundance: once; v_gene: TRBV19; len: 16; d_gene: NA; CDR3aa: CASSIERGNYNSPLHF; CDR3nt: TGTGCCAGTAGTATAGAACGCGGAAACTATAATTCACCCCTCCACTTT
j_gene: TRBJ1-1; abundance: NA; v_gene: TRBV4-3; len: 14; d_gene: NA; CDR3aa: CASSHYRAGTEAFF; CDR3nt: TGCGCCAGCAGCCATTACAGGGCCGGCACTGAAGCTTTCTTT
j_gene: TRBJ2-3; abundance: NA; v_gene: TRBV27; len: 17; d_gene: TRBD2; CDR3aa: CASSSPREAGGSYTQYF; CDR3nt: TGTGCCAGCAGTTCTCCCCGGGAGGCGGGGGGTTCATATACGCAGTATTTT
j_gene: TRBJ2-5; abundance: NA; v_gene: TRBV11-3; len: 18; d_gene: TRBD2; CDR3aa: CASSLGRLAGGLQETQYF; CDR3nt: TGTGCCAGCAGCTTAGGCCGACTAGCGGGAGGGCTCCAAGAGACCCAGTACTTC
j_gene: TRBJ1-1; abundance: once; v_gene: TRBV5-4; len: 13; d_gene: TRBD1; CDR3aa: CASSWDRERPAFF; CDR3nt: TGTGCCAGCAGCTGGGACAGGGAAAGACCAGCTTTCTTT
j_gene: TRBJ1-3; abundance: once; v_gene: TRBV27; len: 15; d_gene: NA; CDR3aa: CASSLGRSSGNTIYF; CDR3nt: TGTGCCAGCAGTTTAGGGAGGAGCTCTGGAAACACCATATATTTT
j_gene: TRBJ2-7; abundance: NA; v_gene: TRBV6-1; len: 14; d_gene: TRBD2; CDR3aa: CASSDGLAGGEQYF; CDR3nt: TGTGCCAGCAGTGATGGGCTAGCGGGGGGCGAGCAGTACTTC
j_gene: TRBJ2-5; abundance: NA; v_gene: TRBV5-1; len: 14; d_gene: TRBD1; CDR3aa: CASSSGQVGETQYF; CDR3nt: TGCGCCAGCAGCTCCGGACAGGTCGGAGAGACCCAGTACTTC
j_gene: TRBJ1-3; abundance: NA; v_gene: TRBV11-2; len: 18; d_gene: NA; CDR3aa: CASSFIGGHKRSGNTIYF; CDR3nt: TGTGCCAGCAGCTTTATTGGGGGCCACAAGAGATCTGGAAACACCATATATTTT